This entry lists 22 T cell receptor beta chains sequenced from one sample in a study of T cells in women clearing cervical HPV infection. The table came from immunoSEQ multiplex PCR; TCRdb's copy has only in-frame clones and leaves some out. The sample totals under 30,000 clones. Sample: blood buffy coat. The receptor source for this set is a woman between 18 and 75 years old with a cervical HPV16 infection that either progressed to CIN3+ or cleared (not recorded which).

Concerning this clone itself: The sequence runs out 3 residues before the end of the CDR3; the remainder is reconstructed from the germline J gene. This sequence joins TRBV19 and TRBJ1-2; 8 nucleotides line up with TRBD1. The CDR3 consists of 15 residues. Germline CDR1 LNHDA, CDR2 SQIVND (reference sequence). The CDR3 sequence: CASSSQPGQEEGYTF. Partial CDR3 DNA: TGTGCCAGTAGCAGTCAACCGGGACAGGAAGAAGGC. The full variable domain, its missing parts supplied by reference TRBV19 and TRBJ1-2, is DGGITQSPKYLFRKEGQNVTLSCEQNLNHDAMYWYRQDPGQGLRLIYYSQIVNDFQKGDIAEGYSVSREKKESFPLTVTSAQKNPTAFYLCASSSQPGQEEGYTFGSGTRLTVV.

CDR3 DNA, as far as it was read: TGTGCCAGCAGCATAGGAACCGGGACAGGGGGTGGC. It specifies CASSIGTGTGGG. The whole CDR3 sequence is CASSIGTGTGGGYTF. This rearrangement joins TRBV7-2 to TRBJ1-2; TRBD1 matches at 11 bases. The read comes to an end 3 residues before the CDR3 does, leaving the germline J gene to fill in the end. Losses at the gene ends were 5 bases for V and 7 bases for J; bases not matched to a gene: 9. Germline CDR1 SGHTA, CDR2 FQGNSA. This CDR3 region has 15 residues.

In regard to this clone: The CDR3 extends 3 residues past the end of the read, so its final part is completed from the germline J gene. The chain has TRBV19 and TRBJ1-1; unclear D gene. The CDR3 length is 13 residues. Germline V gene sequence: CDR1 LNHDA, CDR2 SQIVND (reference sequence). With 3 bases removed from V and 3 bases from J, the gap between germline ends came to 8 bases. CDR3: CASSIHSYTEAFF. Partial CDR3 DNA: TGTGCCAGTAGTATCCACAGTTACACTGAA. Full variable domain (outside the CDR3, taken from reference TRBV19 and TRBJ1-1): DGGITQSPKYLFRKEGQNVTLSCEQNLNHDAMYWYRQDPGQGLRLIYYSQIVNDFQKGDIAEGYSVSREKKESFPLTVTSAQKNPTAFYLCASSIHSYTEAFFGQGTRLTVV.

Concerning this clone: The read ends 3 residues early relative to the CDR3; the germline J gene fills the gap. The chain has TRBV5-1 and TRBJ1-4, with D perhaps TRBD1 (6 bases). The CDR3 contains 15 residues. The germline V gene has CDR1 SGHRS and CDR2 YFSETQ. V lost 4 bases, J lost 5 bases, and 15 bases lay in between. The sequenced part of the CDR3 DNA is TGCGCCAGCAGCAAGGAACAGGGTTACAATGAAAAA. This translates into CASSKEQGYNEK. The full CDR3 is CASSKEQGYNEKLFF.

Of note for this clone: An end of the junction does not agree with germline; a read error may underlie this. The missing CDR3 end, 3 residues past where the read stops, is filled in from the germline J gene. This sequence joins TRBV7-7 and TRBJ2-1, with 8 nucleotides matching TRBD2. The CDR3 is 15 residues long. The germline CDR1 and CDR2 sequences are SSHAT and FNYEAQ (reference sequence). Here the CDR3 reads CASSPTSGPYNEQFF. The CDR3 DNA, read in part, is TGTGCTAGCAGCCCTACTAGCGGCCCCTACAATGAG.

On this clone: The read is 3 residues too short to cover the CDR3 end, so that end is filled in from the germline J gene. V is TRBV5-4 and J is TRBJ1-1; D is unclear. This CDR3 is 12 amino acids long. CDR1 is SGHNT and CDR2 is YYREEE in the germline V gene (reference sequence). The CDR3 is CASSLLQREAFF. Partial CDR3 DNA: TGTGCCAGCAGCTTGTTACAGAGAGAA.

As regards this clone: Sequencing ends 3 residues short of the CDR3 end; the germline J gene provides the rest. V gene TRBV20-1 combines with J gene TRBJ1-3; 8 bases are a match to TRBD1. V shed 3 bases and J 4 bases; nucleotides not matched to a gene: 8. The CDR3 runs 15 residues. Germline V CDR1 and CDR2: DFQATT, SNEGSKA (reference sequence). The CDR3: CSARKGQGLGNTIYF. CDR3 DNA, as far as it was read: TGCAGTGCTAGGAAAGGACAGGGTTTGGGAAACACC.

Notes on this clone: Sequencing ends 3 residues short of the CDR3 end; the germline J gene provides the rest. The chain links TRBV9 to TRBJ2-7, with TRBD1 matching over 11 bases. The CDR3 is 15 amino acids. The germline V gene encodes CDR1 SGDLS and CDR2 YYNGEE. V lost 4 bases to trimming and J lost 2 bases; unmatched junction nucleotides: 5. The part of the CDR3 DNA that was read is TGTGCCAGCAGCCCCTGGGACAGGGGGGCCTACGAG. This codes for CASSPWDRGAYE. The entire CDR3 sequence reads CASSPWDRGAYEQYF.

Worth noting for this clone: The read stops 3 residues short of the end of the CDR3; the missing end is completed from the germline J gene. J is TRBJ2-1 and V is TRBV19; 7 nucleotides line up with TRBD2. The CDR3 extends over 18 amino acids. After removal of 8 bases from V and 0 bases from J, the junction contained 16 bases not matched to a gene. Germline CDR1 and CDR2: LNHDA and SQIVND (reference sequence). Incomplete CDR3 DNA: TGTGCCAGTGTTGGGGTAGTTGGACTAGGAAGCTCCTACAATGAG. Translating gives CASVGVVGLGSSYNE. In full, the CDR3 reads CASVGVVGLGSSYNEQFF.

A word on this clone: The CDR3 end falls 3 residues outside the read, so it is completed with the germline J gene. The chain has TRBV10-3 and TRBJ2-7; D is undetermined. Deletions cut 1 base from V and 3 bases from J, with 7 bases between. Germline V gene data show CDR1 as ENHRY and CDR2 as SYGVKD. The CDR3 totals 13 residues. This CDR3 reads CAISELQVYEQYF. The DNA read from the CDR3 is TGTGCCATCAGTGAGTTGCAGGTCTACGAG.

For this clone: The missing CDR3 end, 3 residues past where the read stops, is filled in from the germline J gene. The chain carries TRBV5-1 and TRBJ2-7; possible D gene TRBD2, 6 bases. Germline CDR1 is SGHRS and CDR2 is YFSETQ. V was shortened by 0 bases and J by 5 bases, with 12 bases between the two germline ends. CDR3 length: 14 amino acids. The CDR3 sequence: CASSLVGGGNEQYF. The covered CDR3 bases are TGCGCCAGCAGCTTGGTGGGGGGTGGTAACGAG.

This clone is classed as medium-sized by frequency. The read finishes 3 residues shy of the CDR3 end, and the germline J gene is used to complete it. This chain joins TRBV5-6 and TRBJ2-3; D not certain. CDR1 and CDR2 (germline): SGHDT, YYEEEE. The CDR3 covers 15 residues. Trimming took off 0 bases at V and 4 bases at J, with 12 bases between the two ends. The CDR3 protein is CASSLAIRVADTQYF. The part of the CDR3 DNA that was read is TGTGCCAGCAGCTTGGCGATTAGGGTGGCAGATACG.

About this clone: The read stops 3 residues short of the end of the CDR3; the missing end is completed from the germline J gene. This rearrangement joins TRBV7-2 to TRBJ2-7; 8 positions agree with TRBD1. V lost 5 bases, J lost 2 bases, and 5 bases stayed unmatched. Germline assignment: CDR1 SGHTA and CDR2 FQGNSA. The CDR3 sequence is 14 residues long. CDR3 bases read: TGTGCCAGCAGCCCGGGACAGGCAACCTACGAG. Residues: CASSPGQATYE. The complete CDR3 protein is CASSPGQATYEQYF.

Worth noting for this clone: The sequence runs out 3 residues before the end of the CDR3; the remainder is reconstructed from the germline J gene. V and J are TRBV14 and TRBJ2-1, with 9 bases identical to TRBD2. This CDR3 is built from 16 residues. Germline V lookup: CDR1 SGHDN, CDR2 FVKESK. V was clipped by 0 bases and J by 7 bases; unmatched bases: 7. CDR3 DNA (partial): TGTGCCAGCAGCCAAGATCATAGCGGGAGATGGAATGAG. This gives the protein CASSQDHSGRWNE. The CDR3 in full is CASSQDHSGRWNEQFF.

Points on this clone: The read ends 3 residues before the CDR3 terminus; that terminus is restored from the germline J gene. The chain links TRBV19 to TRBJ1-2, with D perhaps matching TRBD1 (6 bases). Trimming took off 6 bases at V and 0 bases at J, with 20 bases between the two ends. Germline-derived CDR1 and CDR2 are LNHDA and SQIVND (reference sequence). The CDR3 covers 17 residues. The CDR3 region is CASSLLPGQTPNYGYTF. CDR3 DNA, as far as it was read: TGTGCCAGTAGCCTTCTCCCGGGACAAACTCCTAACTATGGC.

A remark on this clone: With the read ending 3 residues before the CDR3 end, the germline J gene is used to fill in that end. The chain recombines TRBV9 with TRBJ2-3, with 9 bases aligning to TRBD2. This CDR3 region has 16 residues. Germline V gene data show CDR1 as SGDLS and CDR2 as YYNGEE. The J segment lost 1 base and the V segment lost 4 bases, leaving 7 bases of the junction unmatched. The CDR3 sequence is CASSLGTSRRTDTQYF. Partial CDR3 DNA: TGTGCCAGCAGCCTCGGGACTAGCCGACGCACAGATACG.

This CDR3 reads CAISESGQGNSYEQYF. The sequenced CDR3 bases are TGTGCCATCAGTGAGTCAGGACAGGGCAACTCCTACGAG. The chain has TRBV10-3 and TRBJ2-7, with 8 bases lining up with TRBD1. Read data end 3 residues before the CDR3 end; the end is taken from the germline J gene. The length of the CDR3 is 16 residues. The germline gives CDR1 ENHRY, CDR2 SYGVKD. V shed 0 bases, J shed 0 bases, and the junction held 4 bases outside the gene matches.

About this clone: The CDR3 goes on 3 residues after the read ends, and that part is filled in from the germline J gene. The chain carries TRBV18 and TRBJ2-3, with D unresolved. CDR1 KGHSH and CDR2 LQKENI come from the germline V gene. The CDR3 sequence is 14 residues long. Trimming took 5 bases from V and 2 from J, leaving 11 bases between them. CDR3 bases read: TGTGCCAGCTCATCCCAGACTGACACAGATACG. Its protein product is CASSSQTDTDT. The full CDR3 sequence reads CASSSQTDTDTQYF.

As concerns this clone: The read halts 3 residues ahead of the CDR3 end, with the missing end drawn from the germline J gene. The rearrangement joins TRBV2 to TRBJ1-5; maybe TRBD1 (5 bases). Looked up from germline, CDR1 is SNHLY and CDR2 is FYNNEI. V was shortened by 4 bases and J by 3 bases, with 10 bases between the two germline ends. CDR3 length: 14 amino acids. The CDR3 bases that were read are TGTGCCAGCAGTGGAAGACAGCCCAATCAGCCC. Translated, it gives CASSGRQPNQP. The CDR3 in its entirety is CASSGRQPNQPQHF.

A word on this clone: The read terminates 3 residues ahead of where the CDR3 ends, so the germline J gene completes it. The chain links TRBV13 to TRBJ1-1; TRBD1 might be the D (6 bases). Trimming left V 5 bases short and J 4 bases short, with 11 bases between. Germline assignment: CDR1 PRHDT and CDR2 FYEKMQ (reference sequence). The CDR3 covers 13 residues. CDR3 bases read: TGTGCCAGCAGCGGGAGAGGGGGCACTGAA. Its translation is CASSGRGGTE. The complete CDR3 sequence is CASSGRGGTEAFF.

Notes on this clone: Coverage ceases 3 residues before the CDR3 finishes, and the germline J gene fills in the end. The rearrangement joins TRBV19 to TRBJ2-3; 7 bases match TRBD2. Germline V lookup: CDR1 LNHDA, CDR2 SQIVND (reference sequence). The CDR3 totals 14 residues. V gave up 3 bases and J gave up 3 bases; unmatched junction bases: 3. CDR3 protein: CASSMRTSTDTQYF. Incomplete CDR3 DNA: TGTGCCAGTAGTATGAGGACTAGTACAGATACG. The full variable domain, with the rest looked up from reference TRBV19 and TRBJ2-3, is DGGITQSPKYLFRKEGQNVTLSCEQNLNHDAMYWYRQDPGQGLRLIYYSQIVNDFQKGDIAEGYSVSREKKESFPLTVTSAQKNPTAFYLCASSMRTSTDTQYFGPGTRLTVL.

Worth noting for this clone: The DNA ends 3 residues before the CDR3 does, and the rest of the CDR3 is filled in from the germline J gene. The rearrangement joins TRBV7-8 to TRBJ1-1; TRBD1 is a possible D gene (5 bases). Trimming cost V 2 bases and J 1 base, with 11 bases left between them. The CDR3 has 15 residues. Germline CDR1 SGHVS, CDR2 FQNEAQ. The DNA read from the CDR3 is TGTGCCAGCAGCTTAACTTCAGGGAAGAACACTGAA. This codes for CASSLTSGKNTE. The whole CDR3 sequence is CASSLTSGKNTEAFF.